These 29 T cell receptor beta chains were sequenced from one sample in a study of PD-L1 blockade in urothelial cancer. The protocol was immunoSEQ multiplex PCR, while the TCRdb copy is restricted to in-frame clones and leaves out a portion. Altogether 90,000 to 120,000 clones are present, approximately 85% being singletons, with the ten largest covering 2.4%. The material sequenced was PBMCs, taken around atezolizumab (anti-PD-L1) treatment. The receptors were gathered from a man between 50 and 59 years old with urothelial cancer.

The V gene is TRBV18, the J gene TRBJ2-2; TRBD2 matches at 7 bases. The V gene end was trimmed by 1 base and the J gene end by 6 bases; junction bases not matched to a gene: 14. The CDR3 is 18 amino acids. CDR1 KGHSH and CDR2 LQKENI come from the germline V gene. CDR3 residues: CASSPLSMHAGAPGELFF. The CDR3 coding sequence is TGTGCCAGCTCACCACTCAGTATGCATGCGGGAGCGCCCGGGGAGCTGTTTTTT.

The table lists this clone with a few counts. The chain carries TRBV19 and TRBJ2-2; 7 bases agree with TRBD1. Germline V gives CDR1 LNHDA, CDR2 SQIVND (reference sequence). V lost 3 bases, J lost 0 bases, and 1 base stayed unmatched. This CDR3 spans 15 amino acids. The CDR3 region is CASSMGQTNTGELFF. The CDR3 nucleotides are TGTGCCAGTAGTATGGGACAGACGAACACCGGGGAGCTGTTTTTT.

This clone was detected once. V gene TRBV5-4 combines with J gene TRBJ2-1; no reliable D call. Germline-derived CDR1 and CDR2 are SGHNT and YYREEE (reference sequence). CDR3 size: 14 residues. V was clipped by 0 bases and J by 5 bases, with 9 bases between them. DNA of the CDR3: TGTGCCAGCAGCTTGGACGGGTCAAACAATGAGCAGTTCTTC. Translation: CASSLDGSNNEQFF.

This chain joins TRBV7-2 and TRBJ2-3, with TRBD1 matching over 10 bases. The CDR3 runs 17 residues. Trimming cost V 0 bases and J 5 bases; bases outside gene matches: 8. Germline assignment: CDR1 SGHTA and CDR2 FQGNSA. The DNA for the CDR3 is TGTGCCAGCAGCTTAGCCCTGGACAGGGGGTCGTTAGATACGCAGTATTTT. It yields the protein CASSLALDRGSLDTQYF.

V gene TRBV27 combines with J gene TRBJ2-7; 7 bases map to TRBD2. CDR1 is MNHEY and CDR2 is SMNVEV in the germline V gene (reference sequence). Losses at the gene ends were 3 bases for V and 5 bases for J; bases not matched to a gene: 7. CDR3 length: 14 residues. The CDR3 DNA sequence: TGTGCCAGCAGTTTTGGCGGGAGTAGCAACGAGCAGTACTTC. Translating gives CASSFGGSSNEQYF.

The DNA for the CDR3 is TGTGCCAGCAGTTACTTGGGGCAGGGGGCCTCTTATGGCTACACCTTC. This sequence encodes CASSYLGQGASYGYTF. The chain recombines TRBV6-5 with TRBJ1-2; TRBD1 matches at 8 bases. CDR1 and CDR2 from the germline V gene are MNHEY and SVGAGI. The ends lost 1 base at V and 5 bases at J; junction bases unmatched: 9. CDR3 length: 16 amino acids.

The chain combines TRBV5-6 with TRBJ1-4; D ambiguous. CDR1 and CDR2 from the germline V gene are SGHDT and YYEEEE. V gave up 0 bases and J gave up 8 bases, with 11 bases separating them. The CDR3 covers 14 residues. The CDR3 loop is CASSLGAGNEKLFF. CDR3 DNA sequence: TGTGCCAGCAGCTTGGGCGCCGGGAACGAAAAACTGTTTTTT.

This clone appeared once. The chain combines TRBV5-1 with TRBJ2-3, with D tentatively TRBD2 (6 bases). Germline V lookup: CDR1 SGHRS, CDR2 YFSETQ. V was clipped by 4 bases and J by 0 bases, with 12 bases between them. CDR3 length: 15 amino acids. The CDR3 region is CASSLGRPSTDTQYF. The CDR3 region has the DNA TGCGCCAGCAGCCTTGGGAGGCCCAGCACAGATACGCAGTATTTT. Variable domain in full (rest from reference TRBV5-1 and TRBJ2-3): KAGVTQTPRYLIKTRGQQVTLSCSPISGHRSVSWYQQTPGQGLQFLFEYFSETQRNKGNFPGRFSGRQFSNSRSEMNVSTLELGDSALYLCASSLGRPSTDTQYFGPGTRLTVL.

This clone has just one count. The CDR3 protein is CASSPGQTNTGELFF. The CDR3, as DNA: TGCGCCAGCAGCCCGGGACAGACTAACACCGGGGAGCTGTTTTTT. The rearrangement joins TRBV5-1 to TRBJ2-2; 7 bases map to TRBD1. The CDR3 length is 15 residues. Losses at the gene ends were 4 bases for V and 2 bases for J; bases not matched to a gene: 5. Germline CDR1 SGHRS, CDR2 YFSETQ.

The sample holds a few counts of this clone. The chain joins TRBV5-5 to TRBJ1-1; no clear D. Trimming shortened V by 0 bases and J by 4 bases, and 13 bases separated the two germline ends. Germline CDR1 and CDR2: SGHKS and YYEKEE (reference sequence). The CDR3 has 15 amino acids. CDR3 sequence (DNA): TGTGCCAGCAGCTTGGGCGGGTGGGAGGGCACTGAAGCTTTCTTT. Protein sequence: CASSLGGWEGTEAFF.

This rearrangement joins TRBV5-1 to TRBJ2-2, with D unresolved. The CDR3 has 13 residues. Deletions cut 5 bases from V and 3 bases from J, with 8 bases between. Germline values: CDR1 SGHRS, CDR2 YFSETQ. The CDR3 DNA follows: TGCGCCAGCAGATCCACGGACACCGGGGAGCTGTTTTTT. Translating it yields CASRSTDTGELFF.

The chain uses TRBV5-1 and TRBJ2-2, with 8 bases aligning to TRBD2. Germline CDR1 SGHRS, CDR2 YFSETQ. Trimming removed 4 bases from V and 4 bases from J; junction bases left unmatched: 3. The CDR3 is made up of 14 amino acids. The CDR3 sequence: CASSERERTGELFF. As DNA, the CDR3 is TGCGCCAGCAGCGAGCGGGAGCGCACCGGGGAGCTGTTTTTT.

The DNA of the CDR3 is TGTGCCAGCAGTTACTCGAATACTCTTCAGCCCCAGCATTTT. This codes for CASSYSNTLQPQHF. The chain couples TRBV6-5 to TRBJ1-5; D not resolved. Trimming left V 0 bases short and J 6 bases short, with 9 bases between. CDR3 length: 14 amino acids. Germline V gene lookup returns CDR1 MNHEY and CDR2 SVGAGI.

The chain combines TRBV4-1 with TRBJ2-7, with D tentatively TRBD2 (6 bases). CDR3 length: 13 residues. Germline CDR1 is MGHRA and CDR2 is YSYEKL. The ends were cut back, 0 bases at V and 7 bases at J, with 10 bases in the middle. The DNA for the CDR3 is TGCGCCAGCAGCCAAGAGACTAGTCGAGAGCAGTACTTC. Its translation is CASSQETSREQYF.

The chain has TRBV20-1 and TRBJ1-6, with D perhaps TRBD1 (5 bases). The ends were cut back, 3 bases at V and 14 bases at J, with 11 bases in the middle. CDR1 DFQATT and CDR2 SNEGSKA come from the germline V gene (reference sequence). The CDR3 spans 11 residues. CDR3 DNA sequence: TGCAGTGCTAGGCCTGGGGGGGCCCTCCACTTT. It codes for CSARPGGALHF.

The rearrangement uses TRBV28 and TRBJ1-2; D unclear. V lost 3 bases and J lost 8, with 16 bases in between. Germline V CDR1 and CDR2: MDHEN, SYDVKM. This CDR3 spans 14 amino acids. The CDR3 coding sequence is TGTGCCAGCAGTTTGCCCTCCGAGGGCGTAGGCTACACCTTC. Encoded protein: CASSLPSEGVGYTF.

This chain connects TRBV29-1 to TRBJ1-1; 7 bases are a match to TRBD1. There are 11 residues in the CDR3. V shed 5 bases and J 12 bases; nucleotides not matched to a gene: 9. Germline CDR1 SQVTM, CDR2 ANQGSEA. This CDR3 reads CSVQPDRASFF. The CDR3 DNA follows: TGCAGCGTTCAACCTGACAGGGCGTCTTTCTTT.

This chain joins TRBV28 and TRBJ1-4, with D possibly TRBD1 on 5 matching bases. This CDR3 has 11 residues. With 5 bases removed from V and 13 bases from J, the gap between germline ends came to 11 bases. Germline values: CDR1 MDHEN, CDR2 SYDVKM. The CDR3 loop is CASSGPTGLFF. CDR3 coding DNA: TGTGCCAGCAGTGGCCCCACAGGACTGTTTTTT.

This chain connects TRBV13 to TRBJ2-7; D unresolved. Germline V gene data show CDR1 as PRHDT and CDR2 as FYEKMQ (reference sequence). Trimming left V 2 bases short and J 0 bases short, with 5 bases between. The CDR3 runs to 13 residues. CDR3: CASSLPFSYEQYF. The CDR3 nucleotides read TGTGCCAGCAGCTTACCCTTCTCCTACGAGCAGTACTTC.

This clone was counted once. This chain uses TRBV21-1 with TRBJ2-1; the table gives TRBD1 as D, unverified against the DNA. TRBV21-1 is recorded as a pseudogene. This CDR3 has 15 amino acids. CDR3 in DNA: TGTGCCAGCAGTCACAGGGACAGATCGAGTTGGGTACAGTTCTTC. Encoded protein: CASSHRDRSSWVQFF.

This clone was observed a handful of times. The chain employs TRBV19 and TRBJ1-1, with D possibly TRBD1 on 5 matching bases. The germline gives CDR1 LNHDA, CDR2 SQIVND (reference sequence). Trimming pared 1 base from V and 8 bases from J, leaving 8 bases between. The length of the CDR3 is 12 residues. Here the CDR3 DNA reads TGTGCCAGTAGTATAGGGGGCTACGAAGCTTTCTTT. This encodes CASSIGGYEAFF.

The rearrangement uses TRBV18 and TRBJ2-2; D ambiguous. Germline assignment: CDR1 KGHSH and CDR2 LQKENI. The CDR3 loop spans 13 amino acids. Deletions cut 5 bases from V and 4 bases from J, with 8 bases between. The CDR3 here is CASSTDVTGELFF. In DNA form, the CDR3 reads TGTGCCAGCTCAACAGACGTCACCGGGGAGCTGTTTTTT.

The CDR3 DNA follows: TGCGCCAGCAGCTTGGTAGGCGGGTTTGGCGGGGAGCTGTTTTTT. Amino acid sequence: CASSLVGGFGGELFF. V and J are TRBV5-1 and TRBJ2-2; D may be TRBD2 (5 bases). V dropped 0 bases and J dropped 7 bases, with 13 bases sitting between them. Germline V gene data show CDR1 as SGHRS and CDR2 as YFSETQ. The CDR3 extends over 15 amino acids.

This chain uses TRBV19 with TRBJ2-3; 7 bases are shared with TRBD2. The V gene's germline CDR1 is LNHDA and CDR2 SQIVND (reference sequence). V trimming: 6 bases; J trimming: 1 base; junction bases outside the gene matches: 10. The CDR3 runs 16 residues. The CDR3 reads CASSFAGLRRTDTQYF. The CDR3 nucleotides read TGTGCCAGTAGCTTCGCGGGACTACGCCGCACAGATACGCAGTATTTT.

The V call is TRBV28, the J call TRBJ1-5; D remains ambiguous. The CDR3 is made up of 14 amino acids. Per the germline V gene, CDR1 is MDHEN and CDR2 is SYDVKM. V shed 3 bases and J shed 2 bases, with 8 bases lying between them. The CDR3 reads CASSFWAGNQPQHF. The CDR3, as DNA: TGTGCCAGCAGTTTCTGGGCAGGCAATCAGCCCCAGCATTTT.

This sequence joins TRBV5-1 and TRBJ2-1; 7 bases line up with TRBD1. This CDR3 has 16 amino acids. Germline assignment: CDR1 SGHRS and CDR2 YFSETQ. With 1 base clipped from V and 4 bases from J, the junction kept 8 bases outside the gene matches. The CDR3 nucleotides read TGCGCCAGCAGCTTGCGATTCGAACAGGGGTACAATGAGCAGTTCTTC. This gives the protein CASSLRFEQGYNEQFF.

V gene TRBV27 combines with J gene TRBJ2-3, with 11 bases identical to TRBD2. Germline V gene sequence: CDR1 MNHEY, CDR2 SMNVEV (reference sequence). The CDR3 has 16 residues. The V gene end was trimmed by 3 bases and the J gene end by 4 bases; junction bases not matched to a gene: 6. CDR3 protein: CASSFLAGGHADTQYF. CDR3 nucleotide sequence: TGTGCCAGCAGTTTCCTAGCGGGAGGCCATGCAGATACGCAGTATTTT.

V usage is TRBV25-1 and J usage is TRBJ1-6, with 7 positions matching TRBD1. V dropped 4 bases and J dropped 10; count of bases not matched to a gene: 10. Germline CDR1 MGHDK, CDR2 SYGVNS. The CDR3 contains 15 residues. CDR3 residues: CASSARWTGESPLHF. CDR3 nucleotide sequence: TGTGCCAGCAGTGCGAGATGGACAGGTGAATCACCCCTCCACTTT.

V gene TRBV7-2 combines with J gene TRBJ2-2; possibly TRBD2 for D (5 bases). Germline V lookup: CDR1 SGHTA, CDR2 FQGNSA. Trimming cost V 1 base and J 0 bases, with 9 bases left between them. This CDR3 spans 16 amino acids. Here the CDR3 reads CASSLDSATNTGELFF. Written as DNA, the CDR3 is TGTGCCAGCAGCTTAGATAGCGCAACGAACACCGGGGAGCTGTTTTTT.